This paragraph reports one T cell receptor (beta chain). The data were obtained in a study of graft-versus-host responses after intestinal transplantation. Germline CDR1 SGHAT, CDR2 FQNNGV. V dropped 4 bases and J dropped 4 bases, with 12 bases sitting between them. The CDR3 totals 14 residues. Profiling relied on immunoSEQ multiplex PCR, and the TCRdb table lists in-frame clones only, not all of them. This table has around 23,000 clones, approximately 83% appearing once. This chain connects TRBV11-2 to TRBJ2-3; TRBD2 is a possible D gene (6 bases). This TCR was recovered from a human patient who received an intestinal transplant, so some T cells may come from the graft donor. Sample: PBMCs, taken around 440 days after intestinal transplant. CDR3 amino acids: CASSSPRLADTQYF. The CDR3 DNA sequence: TGTGCCAGCAGCTCCCCGCGACTAGCAGATACGCAGTATTTT.